The entry below gives a single TCR beta chain sequence along with its context. The data derive from a study of T-cell reconstitution after alpha-beta-depleted transplantation in children. Preparation of the TCRbeta library involved a method that used unique molecular identifiers. TCRdb recomputed calls from the PCR reads with MiXCR, one row per CDR3 protein. Here the sample spans approximately 590,000 distinct CDR3 sequences, 10% being singletons. The CDR3 is 13 residues long. Germline V gene sequence: CDR1 SGHRS, CDR2 YFSETQ. Trimming stripped 3 bases from V and 1 base from J, with 7 bases between. The sample here was PBMCs from the stem cell graft donor, taken from the stem cell graft. V is TRBV5-1 and J is TRBJ2-5, with D hard to call. The TCR comes from a human donor who donated a stem cell graft to a child with acute myeloid leukemia. The CDR3 loop is CASSSPPQETQYF. The CDR3 DNA follows: TGCGCCAGCAGCTCCCCGCCCCAAGAGACCCAGTACTTC.